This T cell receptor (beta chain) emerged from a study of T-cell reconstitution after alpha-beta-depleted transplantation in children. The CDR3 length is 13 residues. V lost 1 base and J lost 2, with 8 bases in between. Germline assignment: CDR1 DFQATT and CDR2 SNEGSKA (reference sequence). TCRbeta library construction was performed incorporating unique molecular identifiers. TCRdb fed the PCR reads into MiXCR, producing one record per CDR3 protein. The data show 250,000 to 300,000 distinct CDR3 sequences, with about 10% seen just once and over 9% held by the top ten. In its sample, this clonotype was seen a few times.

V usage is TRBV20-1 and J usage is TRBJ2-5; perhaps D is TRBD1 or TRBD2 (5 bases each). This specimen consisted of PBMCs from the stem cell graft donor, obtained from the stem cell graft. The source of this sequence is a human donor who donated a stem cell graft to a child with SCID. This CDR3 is CSARGGPQETQYF. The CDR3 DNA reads TGCAGTGCTAGAGGGGGACCACAAGAGACCCAGTACTTC.